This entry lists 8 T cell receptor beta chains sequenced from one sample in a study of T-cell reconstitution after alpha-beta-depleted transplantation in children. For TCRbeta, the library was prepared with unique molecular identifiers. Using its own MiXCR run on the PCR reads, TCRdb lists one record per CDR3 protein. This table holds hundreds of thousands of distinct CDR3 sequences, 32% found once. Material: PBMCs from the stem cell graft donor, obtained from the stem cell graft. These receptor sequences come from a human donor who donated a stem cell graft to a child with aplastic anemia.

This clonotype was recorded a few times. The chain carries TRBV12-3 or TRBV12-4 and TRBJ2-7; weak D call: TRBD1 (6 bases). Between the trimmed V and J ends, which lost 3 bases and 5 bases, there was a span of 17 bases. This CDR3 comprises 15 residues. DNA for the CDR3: TGTGCCAGCAGTTTCGGAGACAACAGGGACCACGAGCAGTACGTC. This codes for CASSFGDNRDHEQYV.

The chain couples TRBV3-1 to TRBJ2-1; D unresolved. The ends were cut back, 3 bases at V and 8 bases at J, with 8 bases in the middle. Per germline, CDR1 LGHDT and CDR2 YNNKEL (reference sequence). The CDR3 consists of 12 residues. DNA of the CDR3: TGTGCCAGCAGCCAGATAGGAGATGAGCAGTTCTTC. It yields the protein CASSQIGDEQFF.

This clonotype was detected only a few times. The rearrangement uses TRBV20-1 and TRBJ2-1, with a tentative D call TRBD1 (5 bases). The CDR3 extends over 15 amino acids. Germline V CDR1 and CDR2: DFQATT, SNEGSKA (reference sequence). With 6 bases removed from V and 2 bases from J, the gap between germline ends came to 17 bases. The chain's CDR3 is CSARRTRPPYNEQFF. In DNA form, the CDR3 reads TGCAGTGCCAGAAGGACACGTCCCCCCTACAATGAGCAGTTCTTC.

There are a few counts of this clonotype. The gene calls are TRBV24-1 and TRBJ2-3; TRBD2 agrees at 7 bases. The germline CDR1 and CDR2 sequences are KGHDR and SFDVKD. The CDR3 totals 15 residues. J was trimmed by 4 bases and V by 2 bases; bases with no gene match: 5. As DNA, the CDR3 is TGTGCCACCAGTGATTGGGGGGGAGGATCAGATACGCAGTATTTT. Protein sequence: CATSDWGGGSDTQYF.

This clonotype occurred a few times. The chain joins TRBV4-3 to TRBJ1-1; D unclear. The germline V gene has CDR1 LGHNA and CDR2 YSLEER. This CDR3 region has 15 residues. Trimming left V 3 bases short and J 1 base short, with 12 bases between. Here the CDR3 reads CASSHLAGSNTEAFF. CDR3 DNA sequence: TGCGCCAGCAGCCACCTAGCTGGCTCGAACACTGAAGCTTTCTTT.

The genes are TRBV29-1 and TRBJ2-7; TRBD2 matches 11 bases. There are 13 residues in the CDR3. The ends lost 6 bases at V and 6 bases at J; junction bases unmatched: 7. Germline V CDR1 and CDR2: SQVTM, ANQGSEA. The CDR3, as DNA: TGCAGCGTAACACTAGCGGGAGTGGGCGAGCAGTACTTC. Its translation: CSVTLAGVGEQYF.

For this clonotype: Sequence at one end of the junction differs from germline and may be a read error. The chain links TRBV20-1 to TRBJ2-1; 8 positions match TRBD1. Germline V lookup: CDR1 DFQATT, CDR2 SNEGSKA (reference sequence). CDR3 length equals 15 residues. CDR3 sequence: CTARIMGQVYNEQFF. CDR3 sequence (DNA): TGCACTGCTAGGATCATGGGACAGGTCTACAATGAGCAGTTCTTC.

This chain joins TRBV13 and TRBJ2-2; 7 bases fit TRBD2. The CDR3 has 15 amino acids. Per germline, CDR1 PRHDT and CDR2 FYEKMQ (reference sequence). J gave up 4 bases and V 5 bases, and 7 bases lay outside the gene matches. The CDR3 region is CASSQEGGSTGELFF. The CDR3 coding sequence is TGTGCCAGCAGCCAAGAGGGCGGGAGCACCGGGGAGCTGTTTTTT.